This T cell receptor beta chain derives from a study of blood T cell repertoires in COVID-19. About the study: Sites across the United States, Italy and Spain contributed samples from acute and convalescent COVID-19. In each case, the material was cDNA or gDNA derived from T cells, B-cell-depleted T cells, or PBMCs.

Looked up from germline, CDR1 is LGHDT and CDR2 is YNNKEL (reference sequence). J was trimmed by 4 bases and V by 2 bases; bases with no gene match: 5. The length of the CDR3 is 15 residues. Under the authors' procedure: Using reference gene primer amplification, nucleated cell counts were estimated. Assay: immunoSEQ multiplex PCR; the TCRdb copy retains only in-frame clones and omits some. The V and J calls and the clone size are those of that table, but D and trimming were determined from the DNA. The data hold around 25,000 clones, with under 90% observed a single time. This clone has just one count.

What was sequenced was peripheral blood. The J gene is TRBJ2-3, the V gene TRBV3-1 (or the pseudogene TRBV3-2); 8 bases agree with TRBD2. The receptor's source is a woman between 70 and 85 years old with active COVID-19. The CDR3, as DNA: TGTGCCAGCAGCCAAACGGGGGGGGCCGCAGATACGCAGTATTTT. Translating gives CASSQTGGAADTQYF.